These 13 T cell receptor beta chains originate from one sample sequenced in a study of naive and memory T cell subsets. Two oligonucleotides, mixed equimolar, formed the beta constant-region primer covering TRBC1 and TRBC2. TCRdb called the UMI-ligation and nested PCR reads again in MiXCR, with one record for every CDR3 protein. The table lists 130,000 to 150,000 distinct CDR3 sequences, 17% of them singletons. Specimen: naive CD4+ T cells from blood. The origin of the receptors is a human donor in good health.

This clonotype was observed a handful of times. The CDR3 DNA follows: TGCAGCGTTGAATCCGGAGGAGGCTACGAGCAGTACTTC. Translating gives CSVESGGGYEQYF. This chain uses TRBV29-1 with TRBJ2-7; the D gene is possibly TRBD2 (5 bases). V gave up 2 bases and J gave up 3 bases, with 11 bases separating them. The germline V gene has CDR1 SQVTM and CDR2 ANQGSEA. The CDR3 is 13 amino acids.

The V gene is TRBV10-3, the J gene TRBJ2-7; 9 bases match TRBD1. The CDR3 has 14 residues. Germline V gene lookup returns CDR1 ENHRY and CDR2 SYGVKD. Unmatched junction bases numbered 3, after V lost 6 bases and J lost 0 bases. CDR3 protein: CAISKTGGSYEQYF. CDR3 bases: TGTGCCATCAGCAAGACAGGGGGCTCCTACGAGCAGTACTTC.

The rearrangement uses TRBV4-1 and TRBJ2-7, with 10 bases matching TRBD1. Germline V gives CDR1 MGHRA, CDR2 YSYEKL. This CDR3 is built from 15 residues. V dropped 5 bases and J dropped 1; count of bases not matched to a gene: 5. The CDR3 DNA sequence: TGCGCCAGCAGCTCACAGGGACAGGGGTCCTACGAGCAGTACTTC. Its protein is CASSSQGQGSYEQYF.

The chain recombines TRBV15 with TRBJ2-1, with D perhaps TRBD2 (5 bases). Trimming pared 0 bases from V and 12 bases from J, leaving 9 bases between. Per the germline V gene, CDR1 is LNHNV and CDR2 is YYDKDF (reference sequence). The CDR3 sequence is 12 residues long. In nucleotides, the CDR3 is TGTGCCACCAGCAGAGAAACTCGGGGGCAGTTCTTC. This translates into CATSRETRGQFF.

This clonotype was seen a handful of times. The V and J genes are TRBV7-3 and TRBJ2-7; 9 bases line up with TRBD1. The V gene's germline CDR1 is SGHTA and CDR2 FQGTGA. CDR3 length: 15 amino acids. The J segment lost 0 bases and the V segment lost 3 bases, leaving 3 bases of the junction unmatched. CDR3 sequence (DNA): TGTGCCAGCAGCTTGGGACAGGGCAACTCCTACGAGCAGTACTTC. As protein: CASSLGQGNSYEQYF.

CDR3 sequence: CASSFRQGYEQYF. The CDR3, as DNA: TGTGCCAGCAGCTTCCGACAGGGGTACGAGCAGTACTTC. V and J are TRBV7-2 and TRBJ2-7, with TRBD1 matching over 8 bases. CDR1 SGHTA and CDR2 FQGNSA come from the germline V gene. Germline trimming cut 3 bases from V and 4 bases from J; bases unmatched to any gene: 2. The CDR3 is 13 residues long.

The chain recombines TRBV12-5 with TRBJ1-1; D not resolved. CDR3 length: 16 residues. The V end was cut by 5 bases, the J end by 3 bases, with 19 bases between. Germline-derived CDR1 and CDR2 are LGHNT and FRNRAP. CDR3 residues: CASGPKEGGGDTEAFF. The CDR3 DNA sequence: TGTGCTAGTGGTCCAAAGGAGGGAGGCGGAGACACTGAAGCTTTCTTT.

This clonotype has more than one count but fewer than ten. This chain connects TRBV5-4 to TRBJ2-3; 13 bases map to TRBD2. The V segment lost 4 bases and the J segment 2 bases; nucleotides outside the gene matches: 7. The CDR3 runs 17 residues. Germline V gene sequence: CDR1 SGHNT, CDR2 YYREEE (reference sequence). CDR3 sequence (DNA): TGTGCCAGCAGCGTTGGACTAGCGGGAGCCCTCACAGATACGCAGTATTTT. Its translation is CASSVGLAGALTDTQYF. The whole variable domain, filled in from reference TRBV5-4 and TRBJ2-3, reads ETGVTQSPTHLIKTRGQQVTLRCSSQSGHNTVSWYQQALGQGPQFIFQYYREEENGRGNFPPRFSGLQFPNYSSELNVNALELDDSALYLCASSVGLAGALTDTQYFGPGTRLTVL.

The chain employs TRBV5-1 and TRBJ1-6; no clear D. The germline V gene encodes CDR1 SGHRS and CDR2 YFSETQ. The V gene lost 1 base and the J gene lost 4 bases, with 9 bases spanning the gap. This CDR3 has 15 residues. CDR3 DNA sequence: TGCGCCAGCAGCTTGCGAGGGTCATATAATTCACCCCTCCACTTT. Translating it yields CASSLRGSYNSPLHF.

This rearrangement joins TRBV11-3 to TRBJ2-1; D is undetermined. Germline-derived CDR1 and CDR2 are SGHNT and YENEEA. CDR3 length: 14 amino acids. V gave up 1 base and J gave up 8 bases, with 12 bases separating them. CDR3 protein: CASSLGQPHDEQFF. CDR3 in DNA: TGTGCCAGCAGCTTAGGCCAGCCCCACGATGAGCAGTTCTTC.

This clonotype was seen a few times. The V and J genes are TRBV2 and TRBJ1-5; D remains ambiguous. The CDR3 extends over 11 amino acids. Trimming removed 2 bases from V and 12 bases from J, with 8 bases in between. Germline CDR1 is SNHLY and CDR2 is FYNNEI. The CDR3 loop is CASSERTGQHF. As DNA, the CDR3 is TGTGCCAGCAGTGAACGGACCGGCCAGCATTTT.

This clonotype was seen more than once but under ten times. This chain connects TRBV6-1 to TRBJ2-5, with 7 bases matching TRBD1. Germline values: CDR1 MNHNS, CDR2 SASEGT. Trimming at V came to 4 bases and at J to 3 bases, leaving 14 bases not matched to a gene. The CDR3 sequence is 17 residues long. The CDR3 reads CASSALTATGMEETQYF. In nucleotides, the CDR3 is TGTGCCAGCAGTGCACTCACCGCGACAGGGATGGAAGAGACCCAGTACTTC.

CDR3 nucleotide sequence: TGCAGCGTTGGTCTGTCTAGTCTCCCCTACGAGCAGTACTTC. It yields the protein CSVGLSSLPYEQYF. The chain employs TRBV29-1 and TRBJ2-7; D gene uncertain. The CDR3 length is 14 residues. Germline V gene lookup returns CDR1 SQVTM and CDR2 ANQGSEA. V was trimmed by 4 bases and J by 2 bases, leaving 15 bases between them.